This T cell receptor beta chain was found in a study of blood T cells in healthy people across ages. Healthy Caucasians from Russia aged about 6 to 95 served as donors. Every donor gave about 9 milliliters of peripheral blood. Germline V gives CDR1 MRHNA, CDR2 SNTAGT. J gave up 12 bases and V 8 bases, and 10 bases lay outside the gene matches. This CDR3 has 13 amino acids. A J-beta primer mix and a sample-barcoded 5' primer were used in a second PCR of about 7 to 12 cycles. CDR3-containing paired-end reads numbering at least 3 million came from each sample. TCRdb re-derived calls from the 5' RACE reads in MiXCR, one entry per CDR3 protein. The sample contains about 650,000 distinct CDR3 sequences, approximately 31% of which appear only once.

The receptor's source is a woman of 80 years or more in good health. Sequencing was done on a sample of blood. The V and J genes are TRBV6-4 and TRBJ2-1; 10 bases line up with TRBD2. The CDR3 DNA follows: TGTGCCAGCCGCTCTAGCGGGGGCTATGGGCAGTTCTTC. This codes for CASRSSGGYGQFF.